This TCR beta chain was observed in a study of T cell responses to AZD1222 COVID-19 vaccine. Method: immunoSEQ multiplex PCR; TCRdb's copy keeps in-frame clones and lacks some. The table lists 95,000 to 110,000 clones, approximately 86% of them singletons. About this clone itself: Antigen: not known.

Notes on the study in general: Reportedly, close to half of spike-specific TCRs are directed against unmutated variant regions. The donors showed a predominance of white British ancestry and of females, with possible underestimation of clonal diversity. The span of vaccine-associated CD4 TCRs extended across spike, with dominance at 160-218 and 743-854. Compared with day 0, the breadth and depth of the Spike-specific TCR repertoire rose significantly after two doses of AZD1222.

CDR1 is LNHDA and CDR2 is SQIVND in the germline V gene (reference sequence). The ends were cut back, 4 bases at V and 5 bases at J, with 15 bases in the middle. The CDR3 totals 16 residues. The rearrangement joins TRBV19 to TRBJ2-6; the D gene is possibly TRBD1 (5 bases). The receptor was derived from an adult in good health. The input for sequencing was peripheral blood, taken on day 0 of AZD1222 vaccination. The CDR3 spells CASSKERLGRANVLTF. CDR3 nucleotide sequence: TGTGCCAGTAGTAAGGAGCGTTTGGGGCGGGCCAACGTCCTGACTTTC.